This T cell receptor beta chain was captured in a study of blood T cell repertoires in COVID-19. Study-level background: The origin of the acute and convalescent COVID-19 samples was the United States, Italy and Spain. From T cells, B-cell-depleted T cells, or PBMCs came the material, which was cDNA or gDNA.

Enrollees, about 18 to 90 years old, lived in roughly 24 US areas. Cohort 3 donors were reported recovered after two negative PCRs, clearance, or symptom resolution. Clones were sequenced by immunoSEQ multiplex PCR, and TCRdb holds only the in-frame ones, with some missing. The sample lists some 270,000 clones; approximately 83% were seen once. Germline CDR1 MNHEY, CDR2 SVGEGT. The CDR3 runs 15 residues. Germline trimming cut 7 bases from V and 2 bases from J; bases unmatched to any gene: 4. The clonotype originates from a man between 50 and 59 years old who had recovered from COVID-19. The sequenced material came from PBMCs or T cells enriched from blood (not recorded which). This rearrangement joins TRBV6-2 or TRBV6-3 to TRBJ1-4; 10 nucleotides line up with TRBD1. CDR3 residues: CASNPGQGTNEKLFF. CDR3 bases: TGTGCCAGCAACCCGGGACAGGGGACTAATGAAAAACTGTTTTTT.